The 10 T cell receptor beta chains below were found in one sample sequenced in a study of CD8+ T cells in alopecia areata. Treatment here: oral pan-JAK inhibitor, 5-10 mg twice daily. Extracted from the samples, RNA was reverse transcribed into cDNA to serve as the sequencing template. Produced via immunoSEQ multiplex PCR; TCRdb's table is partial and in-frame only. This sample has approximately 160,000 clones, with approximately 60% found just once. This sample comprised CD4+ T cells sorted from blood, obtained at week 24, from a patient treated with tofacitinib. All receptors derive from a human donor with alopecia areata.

CDR3 nucleotides: TGTGCCTGCCAGCGGGGTAGCACAGATACGCAGTATTTT. Protein: CACQRGSTDTQYF. The genes are TRBV30 and TRBJ2-3; TRBD2 agrees at 7 bases. CDR1 GTSNPN and CDR2 SVGIG come from the germline V gene (reference sequence). The CDR3 extends over 13 amino acids. J lost 0 bases, V lost 6 bases, and 3 bases had no gene match.

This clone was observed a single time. Here the CDR3 DNA reads TGCGCCAGCAGCTTAATGAACAGGGGTAATGAAAAACTGTTTTTT. Protein: CASSLMNRGNEKLFF. The J gene is TRBJ1-4, the V gene TRBV5-1; 7 bases agree with TRBD1. The CDR3 spans 15 residues. With 2 bases clipped from V and 4 bases from J, the junction kept 5 bases outside the gene matches. The germline V gene has CDR1 SGHRS and CDR2 YFSETQ.

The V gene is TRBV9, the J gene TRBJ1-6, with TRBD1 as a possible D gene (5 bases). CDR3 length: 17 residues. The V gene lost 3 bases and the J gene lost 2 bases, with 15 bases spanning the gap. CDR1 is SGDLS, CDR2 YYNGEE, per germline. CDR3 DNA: TGTGCCAGCAGCGCGACAAGAGGGGCTCCCTATAATTCACCCCTCCACTTT. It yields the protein CASSATRGAPYNSPLHF.

The CDR3 is CASSFTPDREAFF. The CDR3 DNA is TGCGCCAGCAGCTTCACCCCGGACAGAGAAGCTTTCTTT. The chain uses TRBV5-1 and TRBJ1-1; D may be TRBD1 (6 bases). V lost 2 bases to trimming and J lost 8 bases, with 13 bases between them. Germline V gene lookup returns CDR1 SGHRS and CDR2 YFSETQ. The CDR3 consists of 13 residues.

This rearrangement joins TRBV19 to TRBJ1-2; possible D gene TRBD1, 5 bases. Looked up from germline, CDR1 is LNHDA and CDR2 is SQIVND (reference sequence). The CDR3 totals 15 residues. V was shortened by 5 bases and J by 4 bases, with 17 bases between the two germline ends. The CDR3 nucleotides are TGTGCCAGTAGTCCCTCGGGGCTTGCATTCTATGGCTACACCTTC. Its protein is CASSPSGLAFYGYTF. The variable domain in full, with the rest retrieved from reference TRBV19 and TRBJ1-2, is DGGITQSPKYLFRKEGQNVTLSCEQNLNHDAMYWYRQDPGQGLRLIYYSQIVNDFQKGDIAEGYSVSREKKESFPLTVTSAQKNPTAFYLCASSPSGLAFYGYTFGSGTRLTVV.

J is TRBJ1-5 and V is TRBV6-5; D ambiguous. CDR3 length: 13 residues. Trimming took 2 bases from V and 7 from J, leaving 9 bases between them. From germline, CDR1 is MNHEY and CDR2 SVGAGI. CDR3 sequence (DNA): TGTGCCAGCAGTTACCGCGAGGACCAGCCCCAGCATTTT. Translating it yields CASSYREDQPQHF.

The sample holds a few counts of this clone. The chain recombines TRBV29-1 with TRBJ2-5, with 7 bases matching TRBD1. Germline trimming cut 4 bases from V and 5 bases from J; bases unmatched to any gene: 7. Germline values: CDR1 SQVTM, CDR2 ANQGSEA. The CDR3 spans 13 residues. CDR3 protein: CSVGPTGLETQYF. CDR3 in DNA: TGCAGCGTTGGACCGACAGGGCTGGAGACCCAGTACTTC. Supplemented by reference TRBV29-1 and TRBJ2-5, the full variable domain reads SAVISQKPSRDICQRGTSLTIQCQVDSQVTMMFWYRQQPGQSLTLIATANQGSEATYESGFVIDKFPISRPNLTFSTLTVSNMSPEDSSIYLCSVGPTGLETQYFGPGTRLLVL.

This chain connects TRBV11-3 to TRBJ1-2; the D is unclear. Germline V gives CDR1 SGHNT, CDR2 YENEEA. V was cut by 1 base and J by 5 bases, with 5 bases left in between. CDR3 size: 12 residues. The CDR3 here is CASSLGAYGYTF. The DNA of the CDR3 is TGTGCCAGCAGCTTAGGGGCTTATGGCTACACCTTC.

CDR3 residues: CASSSPRGRTNTGELFF. CDR3 DNA sequence: TGTGCCAGCAGTTCACCTCGAGGACGCACGAACACCGGGGAGCTGTTTTTT. The chain employs TRBV27 and TRBJ2-2; the D is unclear. The CDR3 length is 17 residues. Trimming took 4 bases from V and 0 from J, leaving 15 bases between them. In germline, CDR1 is MNHEY, CDR2 SMNVEV (reference sequence).

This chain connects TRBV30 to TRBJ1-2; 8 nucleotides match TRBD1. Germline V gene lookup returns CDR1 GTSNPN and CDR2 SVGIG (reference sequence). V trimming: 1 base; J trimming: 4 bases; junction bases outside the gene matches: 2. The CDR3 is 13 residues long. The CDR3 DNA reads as TGTGCCTGGAGTGCCGGGACAGGCTATGGCTACACCTTC. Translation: CAWSAGTGYGYTF.